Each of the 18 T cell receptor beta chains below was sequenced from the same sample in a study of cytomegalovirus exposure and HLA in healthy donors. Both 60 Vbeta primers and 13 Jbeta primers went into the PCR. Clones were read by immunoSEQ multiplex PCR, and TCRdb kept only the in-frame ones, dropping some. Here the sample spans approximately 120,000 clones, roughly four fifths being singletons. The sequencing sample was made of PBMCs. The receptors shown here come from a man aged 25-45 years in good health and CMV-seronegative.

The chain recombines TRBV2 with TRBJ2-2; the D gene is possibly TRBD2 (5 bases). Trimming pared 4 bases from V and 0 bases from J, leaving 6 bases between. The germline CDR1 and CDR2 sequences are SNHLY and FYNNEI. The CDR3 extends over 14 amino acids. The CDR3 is CASSGTSNTGELFF. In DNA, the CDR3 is TGTGCCAGCAGTGGGACTTCGAACACCGGGGAGCTGTTTTTT.

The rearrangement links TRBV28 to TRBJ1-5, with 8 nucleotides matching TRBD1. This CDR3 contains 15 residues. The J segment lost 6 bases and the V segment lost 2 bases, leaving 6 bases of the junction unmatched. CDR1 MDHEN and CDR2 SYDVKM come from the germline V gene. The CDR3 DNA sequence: TGTGCCAGCAGTTTACCTCAGGGGGCGGCTCAGCCCCAGCATTTT. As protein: CASSLPQGAAQPQHF.

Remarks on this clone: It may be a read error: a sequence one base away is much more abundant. CDR3 loop: CASSLSSVAETQYF. The CDR3 DNA sequence: TGCGCCAGCAGCTTGTCTAGCGTTGCGGAGACCCAGTACTTC. The rearrangement uses TRBV5-1 and TRBJ2-5; tentatively, D is TRBD2 (6 bases). Germline CDR1 reads SGHRS; CDR2 reads YFSETQ. The V end was cut by 1 base, the J end by 5 bases, with 12 bases between. CDR3 length equals 14 residues.

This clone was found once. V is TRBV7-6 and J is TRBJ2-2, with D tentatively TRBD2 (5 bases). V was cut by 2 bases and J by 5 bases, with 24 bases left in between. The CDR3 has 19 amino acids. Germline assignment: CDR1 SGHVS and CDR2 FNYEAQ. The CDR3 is CASSLPPGLAKKLTGELFF. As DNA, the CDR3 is TGTGCCAGCAGCTTACCGCCCGGTCTAGCTAAGAAGTTGACCGGGGAGCTGTTTTTT.

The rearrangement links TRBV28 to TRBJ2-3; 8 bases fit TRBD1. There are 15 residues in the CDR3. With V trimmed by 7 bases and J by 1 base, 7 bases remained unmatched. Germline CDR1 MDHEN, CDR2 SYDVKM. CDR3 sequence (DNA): TGTGCCAGCACGTCAGGGGGCAGCGGCACAGATACGCAGTATTTT. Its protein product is CASTSGGSGTDTQYF.

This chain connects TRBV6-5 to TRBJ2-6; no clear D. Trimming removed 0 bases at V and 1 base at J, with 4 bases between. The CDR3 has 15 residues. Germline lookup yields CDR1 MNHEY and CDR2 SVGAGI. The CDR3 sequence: CASSYSYSGANVLTF. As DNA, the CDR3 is TGTGCCAGCAGTTACTCGTATTCTGGGGCCAACGTCCTGACTTTC.

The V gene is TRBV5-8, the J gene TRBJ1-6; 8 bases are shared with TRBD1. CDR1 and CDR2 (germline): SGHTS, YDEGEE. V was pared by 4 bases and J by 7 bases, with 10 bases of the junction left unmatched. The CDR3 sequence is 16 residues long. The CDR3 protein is CASSPIRGQGNSPLHF. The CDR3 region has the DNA TGTGCCAGCAGCCCGATCAGAGGACAGGGAAATTCACCCCTCCACTTT.

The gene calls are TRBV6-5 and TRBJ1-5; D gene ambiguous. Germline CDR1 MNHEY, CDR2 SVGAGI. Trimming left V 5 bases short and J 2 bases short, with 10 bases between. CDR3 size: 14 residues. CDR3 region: CASSRGAGNQPQHF. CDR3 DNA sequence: TGTGCCAGCAGTCGGGGTGCGGGCAATCAGCCCCAGCATTTT.

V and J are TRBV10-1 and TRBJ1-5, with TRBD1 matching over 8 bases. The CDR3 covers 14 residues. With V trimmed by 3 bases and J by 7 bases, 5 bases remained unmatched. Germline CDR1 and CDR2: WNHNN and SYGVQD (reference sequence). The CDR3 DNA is TGCGCCAGCAGTGACAGGGGGCGCGGGCAGCCCCAGCATTTT. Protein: CASSDRGRGQPQHF.

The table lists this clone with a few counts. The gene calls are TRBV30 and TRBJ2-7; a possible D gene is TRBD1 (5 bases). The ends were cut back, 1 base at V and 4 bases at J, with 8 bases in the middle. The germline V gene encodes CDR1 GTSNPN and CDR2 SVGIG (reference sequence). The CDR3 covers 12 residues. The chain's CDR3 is CAWSDRTYEQYF. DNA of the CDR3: TGTGCCTGGAGTGACAGGACGTACGAGCAGTACTTC.

In DNA, the CDR3 is TGTGCCACCAGCAGAGCGACTAGCGGAGAGACCCAGTACTTC. This gives the protein CATSRATSGETQYF. The rearrangement links TRBV15 to TRBJ2-5; TRBD2 aligns across 9 bases. The CDR3 runs 14 residues. Germline values: CDR1 LNHNV, CDR2 YYDKDF (reference sequence). J gave up 4 bases and V 1 base, and 1 base lay outside the gene matches.

The CDR3 loop is CASSSPDRALEKLFF. The DNA for the CDR3 is TGTGCCAGCAGCTCTCCGGACAGGGCTTTGGAAAAACTGTTTTTT. The chain is built from TRBV28 and TRBJ1-4, with 8 nucleotides matching TRBD1. Trimming removed 6 bases from V and 8 bases from J; junction bases left unmatched: 11. The CDR3 spans 15 residues. Germline assignment: CDR1 MDHEN and CDR2 SYDVKM. Full variable domain (outside the CDR3, taken from reference TRBV28 and TRBJ1-4): DVKVTQSSRYLVKRTGEKVFLECVQDMDHENMFWYRQDPGLGLRLIYFSYDVKMKEKGDIPEGYSVSREKKERFSLILESASTNQTSMYLCASSSPDRALEKLFFGSGTQLSVL.

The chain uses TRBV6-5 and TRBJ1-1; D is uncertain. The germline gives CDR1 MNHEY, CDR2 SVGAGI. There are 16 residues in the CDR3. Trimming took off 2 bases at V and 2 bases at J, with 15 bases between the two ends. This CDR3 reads CASSYPERIFNTEAFF. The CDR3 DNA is TGTGCCAGCAGTTACCCCGAGCGAATTTTTAACACTGAAGCTTTCTTT.

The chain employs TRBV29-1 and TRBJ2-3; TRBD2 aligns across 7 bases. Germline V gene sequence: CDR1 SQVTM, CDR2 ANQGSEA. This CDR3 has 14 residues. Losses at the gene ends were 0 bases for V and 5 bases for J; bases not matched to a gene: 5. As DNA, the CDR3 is TGCAGCGTTGAAGATAAGGGGAGGGGAGATACGCAGTATTTT. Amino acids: CSVEDKGRGDTQYF.

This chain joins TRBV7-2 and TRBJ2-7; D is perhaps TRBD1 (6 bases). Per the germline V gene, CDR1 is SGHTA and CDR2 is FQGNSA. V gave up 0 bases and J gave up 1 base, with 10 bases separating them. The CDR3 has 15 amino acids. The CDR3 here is CASSLAGASSYEQYF. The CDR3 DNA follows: TGTGCCAGCAGCTTAGCGGGGGCCAGTTCCTACGAGCAGTACTTC.

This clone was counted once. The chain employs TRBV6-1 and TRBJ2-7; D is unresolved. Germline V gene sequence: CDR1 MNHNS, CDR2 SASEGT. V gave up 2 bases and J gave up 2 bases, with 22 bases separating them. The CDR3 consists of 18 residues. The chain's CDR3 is CASSELLRFTAETYEQYF. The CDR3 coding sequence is TGTGCCAGCAGTGAATTACTTAGGTTTACAGCCGAAACCTACGAGCAGTACTTC.

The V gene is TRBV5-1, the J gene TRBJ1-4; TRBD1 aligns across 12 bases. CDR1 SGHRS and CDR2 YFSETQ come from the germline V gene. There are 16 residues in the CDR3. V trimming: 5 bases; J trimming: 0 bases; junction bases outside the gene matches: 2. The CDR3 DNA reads TGCGCCAGCAGGGGACAGGGGGCTGCAACTAATGAAAAACTGTTTTTT. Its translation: CASRGQGAATNEKLFF.

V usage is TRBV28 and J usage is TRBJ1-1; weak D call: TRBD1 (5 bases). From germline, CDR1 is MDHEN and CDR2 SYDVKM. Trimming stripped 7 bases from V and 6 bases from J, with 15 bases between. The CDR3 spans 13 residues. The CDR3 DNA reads TGTGCCAGCACCGTTCAGGGCCGGGCTGAAGCTTTCTTT. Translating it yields CASTVQGRAEAFF.